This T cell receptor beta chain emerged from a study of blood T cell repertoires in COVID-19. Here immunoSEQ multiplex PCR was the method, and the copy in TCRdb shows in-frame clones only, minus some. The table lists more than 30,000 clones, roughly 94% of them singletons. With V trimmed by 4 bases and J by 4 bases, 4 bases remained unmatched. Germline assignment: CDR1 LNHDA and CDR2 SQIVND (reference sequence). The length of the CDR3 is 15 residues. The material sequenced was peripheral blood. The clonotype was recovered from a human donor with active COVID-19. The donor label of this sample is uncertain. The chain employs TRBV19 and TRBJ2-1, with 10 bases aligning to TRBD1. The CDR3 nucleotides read TGTGCCAGTAGTACCCCGGGACAGGGGTACAATGAGCAGTTCTTC. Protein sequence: CASSTPGQGYNEQFF.